Listed here is a single TCR beta chain. What this receptor recognizes is not known. No base qualities exist here, and no much larger clone lies one base off it. These data are taken from a study of shared clonotypes between healthy human individuals (dated by TCRdb to about 2020). Looking at the study overall: Three men and two women, aged 18 to 49 years, made up the cohort. For each donor, CD4 naive and CD4 memory were each run on three plates, CD8 naive on two plates, and CD8 memory on one plate. Different laboratories and diverse techniques were used to prepare libraries and sequence TCR repertoires, to increase sequencing depth and limit assay-specific biases. To estimate repertoire size and how much clonotypes are shared between individuals, the study performed deep sequencing of blood TCR repertoires from roughly five healthy adults. Leukapheresis yielded between about 0.85 and 9.5 billion PBMCs per donor.

Donors were healthy HIV-negative adults with no recently reported acute infections or vaccinations. Every donor was a Caucasian adult residing in Nashville, Tennessee, USA. Magnetic negative selection was used to enrich CD4+ T cells, after which naive cells were positively selected on CD45RA and the negative fraction became the memory subset. After blood collection by leukapheresis, PBMCs were isolated using Ficoll-Histopaque density gradient centrifugation and then cryopreserved in the vapor phase of liquid nitrogen. Analytical flow cytometry was used to check the purity and quantity of each magnetically sorted T cell population. Each sorted fraction had its genomic DNA isolated and then quantified by UV absorbance on a Nanodrop 2000c. The paper's findings and limits, for the study overall: Based on pairwise subsampling, the degree of clonotype sharing among donors was expected to be affected by sequencing depth. Only blood was sampled, and tissue TCR repertoires likely differ from those in blood. Naive subsets generally had larger estimated clonotype richness than memory subsets. Approximately 5% of naive CD4, 3.5% of naive CD8, 2% to 2.5% of memory CD4, and about 0.4% of memory CD8 clonotypes were shared across a handful of donors. Rarefaction of sorted-subset datasets indicated incomplete sequencing despite the large sequencing depth. Higher generation probabilities were observed for clonotypes shared by all four sorted-subset donors than for non-shared clonotypes. The genetic and exposure-history diversity represented was limited by the small number of donors.

Using the deep immunoSEQ assay, TCR CDR3 regions were amplified from genomic DNA by multiplex PCR. Extracted genomic DNA from each cell subset was spread evenly across all wells of several immunoSEQ 96-well plates, with each plate serving as a replicate. For sorted subsets, each replicate PCR was loaded with 200 to 250 ng genomic DNA, equivalent to some 27,000 T cell genomes. The purified libraries were quantified using a Qubit 3.0 fluorometer, sized with a Bioanalyzer 2100, and then quantified again using the KAPA Library Quantification kit. Every immunoSEQ 96-well plate was sequenced on a dedicated single-read 150-cycle Illumina NextSeq 550 flow cell. On the authors' methods: Because the immunoSEQ output held only junctional sequences and lacked quality scores, the filtering could not match the filtering applied to full-length reads. Sequences were annotated with PyIR, a Python wrapper for IgBLAST v1.9, and V/J genes and CDR3 were assigned using IMGT germline references. Reads were filtered out if the reads had weak V/J assignments (E-value above 1e-6), no CDR3, stop codons, out-of-frame junctions, or ambiguous translated residues. V3J clonotypes were defined by identical inferred V gene, J gene, and CDR3 amino acid sequence. Percentage overlap between repertoires was computed as shared unique clonotypes divided by the size of the smaller repertoire. Three approaches were used to assess repertoire richness: RTK rarefaction, the Chao1 estimator, and Recon v2.1 estimates of unobserved clonotypes. Generation probabilities were computed with OLGA for all TCRbeta clonotypes obtained by the gDNA method from four donors. In TCRdb, the immuneACCESS table is reduced to in-frame sequences with V and J assigned. These tables do not hold every clone; where another copy was compared, an unresolved V gene accounts for under half, and the others remain unexplained. That table furnishes V, J and clone size, whereas the DNA furnished D and trimming. The sample records 1.4 million to 1.5 million clones, roughly 96% of which are singletons. Together, the top ten hold over 1% of the sample.

CDR1 and CDR2, per the germline V gene, are SGHTA and FQGNSA. Trimming accounts for 1 base at V and 6 bases at J, while the number of junction bases matched to no gene is 6. The CDR3, cysteine through phenylalanine, is 16 amino acids long. This entry keeps only the CDR3 DNA: 48 bases, framed from base 1. This TCR derives from a man aged 25 to 40 in good health. Sequenced material: naive CD4+ T cells sorted from blood. The cell subset or site label corresponds to: CD45RA+ positively selected. Recombination joined TRBV7-2 with TRBJ1-5; TRBD1 lines up with 10 middle nucleotides. The CDR3 region: CASSLETGGLGQPQHF. At the DNA level, the sequence is TGTGCCAGCAGCTTAGAGACAGGGGGCTTGGGTCAGCCCCAGCATTTT.